What follows is one T cell receptor beta chain and its context. This sample is drawn from a study of blood T cell repertoires in COVID-19. Study background: Acute and convalescent COVID-19 specimens originated in the United States, Italy and Spain. T cells, B-cell-depleted T cells, or PBMCs supplied cDNA or gDNA.

The V end lost 0 bases, the J end lost 4 bases, and 11 bases lay between the germline ends. The CDR3 extends over 15 amino acids. Germline V gene lookup returns CDR1 SGDLS and CDR2 YYNGEE. Source study methods: It was from reference gene primer amplification that nucleated cell counts were estimated. Clones were read by immunoSEQ multiplex PCR, and TCRdb kept only the in-frame ones, dropping some. V, J and clone size reflect that table, while D and trimming were determined from the DNA. The data hold 250,000 or so clones, with 87% observed a single time. The chain has TRBV9 and TRBJ2-1; no firm D call. Sequences were obtained from peripheral blood. The TCR was taken from a man between 18 and 35 years old with active or convalescent COVID-19. The CDR3 DNA reads as TGTGCCAGCAGCGTAGTGGCGGCGGCTTACAATGAGCAGTTCTTC. It is translated as CASSVVAAAYNEQFF.